This T cell receptor (beta chain) is from a study of blood T cell repertoires in COVID-19. In the study overall: Acute-phase and convalescent COVID-19 samples originated in the United States, Italy and Spain. Sources were T cells, B-cell-depleted T cells, or PBMCs; the material itself was cDNA or gDNA.

Per the authors' pipeline: It was from reference gene primer amplification that nucleated cell counts were estimated. Profiled with immunoSEQ multiplex PCR; TCRdb holds only in-frame clones, not every one. V, J and clone size derive from that table, while D and trimming were established from the DNA sequence. Of tens of thousands of clones listed, 65% to 85% are singletons. This clone was observed at least ten times. From germline, CDR1 is MNHNY and CDR2 SVGAGI (reference sequence). Trimming cost V 5 bases and J 1 base; bases outside gene matches: 7. This CDR3 spans 17 amino acids. Sequenced material: peripheral blood. This chain uses TRBV6-6 with TRBJ1-5, with 11 bases aligning to TRBD1. The clonotype comes from a woman in her sixties with acute or convalescent COVID-19. The CDR3 DNA sequence: TGTGCCAGCAGTCAGGACAGGGGGCGCGGGAGCAATCAGCCCCAGCATTTT. It codes for CASSQDRGRGSNQPQHF.